The source of this T cell receptor (beta chain) is a study of CD8+CD57+ T cells in acquired aplastic anemia. Study background: Healthy CD8+ samples averaged approximately 9.9 million reads.

CDR3 and TCR beta VDJ profiling relied on genomic DNA as the template. Using its own MiXCR run on the reads, TCRdb lists one record per CDR3 protein. The sample consists of roughly 51,000 distinct CDR3 sequences, around two thirds of them appearing once. The sequence derives from a human donor in good health, serving as a control. Sequencing was done on a sample of sorted CD4+, CD8+, or CD8+CD57+ T cells (not recorded which) from PBMCs.

CDR3 sequence: CASSPQQVGGNQPQHF. CDR3 DNA: TGTGCCAGCAGCCCTCAGCAGGTGGGGGGAAATCAGCCCCAGCATTTT. The chain couples TRBV5-6 to TRBJ1-5, with D possibly matching TRBD1 (5 bases). The CDR3 has 16 residues. Trimming shortened V by 4 bases and J by 4 bases, and 18 bases separated the two germline ends. The germline CDR1 and CDR2 sequences are SGHDT and YYEEEE.